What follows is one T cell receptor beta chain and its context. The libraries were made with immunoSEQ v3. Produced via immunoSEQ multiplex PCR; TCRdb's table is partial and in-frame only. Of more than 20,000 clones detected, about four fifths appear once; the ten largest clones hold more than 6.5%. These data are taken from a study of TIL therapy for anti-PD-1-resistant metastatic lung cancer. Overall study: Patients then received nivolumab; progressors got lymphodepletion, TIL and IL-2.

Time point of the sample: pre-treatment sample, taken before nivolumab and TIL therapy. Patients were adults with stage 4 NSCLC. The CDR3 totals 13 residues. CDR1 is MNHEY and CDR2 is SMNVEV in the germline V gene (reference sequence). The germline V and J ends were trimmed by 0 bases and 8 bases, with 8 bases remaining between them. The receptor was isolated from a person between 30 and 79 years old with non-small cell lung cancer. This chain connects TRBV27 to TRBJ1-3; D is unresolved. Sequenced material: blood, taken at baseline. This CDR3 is CASSLSGWHTIYF. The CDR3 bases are TGTGCCAGCAGTTTATCGGGGTGGCACACCATATATTTT.